This T cell receptor beta chain emerged from a study of T cell repertoires in cytomegalovirus infection. There are a few counts of this clonotype. Its antigen is unknown. Using its own MiXCR run on the reads, TCRdb lists one record per CDR3 protein. The data show fewer than 550,000 distinct CDR3 sequences, with 30% to 40% seen just once and approximately 14% held by the top ten. Study-wide findings and caveats: Cumulative public TCR beta family frequency identified carriers of CMV plus the relevant HLA.

The CDR3 is 11 amino acids. The V end lost 3 bases, the J end lost 14 bases, and 11 bases lay between the germline ends. The germline V gene encodes CDR1 SNHLY and CDR2 FYNNEI. The clonotype originates from a human donor in good health (CMV status not recorded). Some clones in this sample may be carry-over from other donors' samples. The gene calls are TRBV2 and TRBJ1-5; D not certain. The sample comprised PBMCs. The CDR3 sequence is CASSEAGWKHF. CDR3 sequence (DNA): TGTGCCAGCAGTGAGGCGGGTTGGAAGCATTTT.